The T cell receptor beta chain under discussion was sequenced for a study of blood T cell repertoires in COVID-19. Looking at the study overall: Both acute and convalescent COVID-19 samples were obtained from the United States, Italy and Spain. T cells, B-cell-depleted T cells, or PBMCs provided the cDNA or gDNA that served as material.

Germline V gives CDR1 SGHTA, CDR2 FQGNSA. The CDR3 runs 15 residues. V lost 5 bases, J lost 0 bases, and 7 bases stayed unmatched. Original analysis: By means of reference gene primer amplification, nucleated cell counts were estimated. Repertoires were generated with immunoSEQ multiplex PCR, while TCRdb's copy carries only in-frame clones and drops some. V and J calls and clone size come straight from that table; D and trimming were deduced from the DNA. The sample has 250,000 to 400,000 clones; more than 75% are singletons. The sample taken for sequencing was peripheral blood. The J gene is TRBJ2-7, the V gene TRBV7-2, with 7 bases identical to TRBD1. The receptor's source is a man between 45 and 60 years old with active or convalescent COVID-19. CDR3 sequence: CASSDGQVSSYEQYF. DNA of the CDR3: TGTGCCAGCAGCGATGGACAGGTGAGCTCCTACGAGCAGTACTTC. Drawing the rest from reference TRBV7-2 and TRBJ2-7, the complete variable domain is GAGVSQSPSNKVTEKGKDVELRCDPISGHTALYWYRQSLGQGLEFLIYFQGNSAPDKSGLPSDRFSAERTGGSVSTLTIQRTQQEDSAVYLCASSDGQVSSYEQYFGPGTRLTVT.